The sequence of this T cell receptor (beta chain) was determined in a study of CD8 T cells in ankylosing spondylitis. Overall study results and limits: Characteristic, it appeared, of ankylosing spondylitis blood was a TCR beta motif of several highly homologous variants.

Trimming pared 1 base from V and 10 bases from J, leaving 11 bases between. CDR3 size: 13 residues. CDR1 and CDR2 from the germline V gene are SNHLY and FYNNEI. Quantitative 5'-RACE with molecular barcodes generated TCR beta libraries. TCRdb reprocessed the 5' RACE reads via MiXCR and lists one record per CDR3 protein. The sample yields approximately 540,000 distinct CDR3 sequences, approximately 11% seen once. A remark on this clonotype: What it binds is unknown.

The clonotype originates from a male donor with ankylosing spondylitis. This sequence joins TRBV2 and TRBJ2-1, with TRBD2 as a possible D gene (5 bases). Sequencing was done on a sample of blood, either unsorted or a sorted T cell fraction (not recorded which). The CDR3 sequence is CASSEVREGEQFF. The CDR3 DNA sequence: TGTGCCAGCAGTGAAGTTCGGGAAGGGGAGCAGTTCTTC.